These T cell receptor beta chains were read from a single sample in a study of siplizumab effects on memory and regulatory T cells. Clones were sequenced by immunoSEQ multiplex PCR, and TCRdb holds only the in-frame ones, with some missing. In the table there are about 100,000 clones, around 90% of which are singletons. Sequencing used CD4+ T cells sorted from blood. These TCRs come from a human donor in good health. Both conserved end residues are trimmed from each CDR3. Fields, in order: J gene, clone size, V gene, CDR3 protein. Clone size, where shown, is once, few, many, or a class for clones that have expanded.

TRBJ1-1 | NA | TRBV29-1 | SVEGGHPGTEAF
TRBJ2-2 | NA | TRBV7-9 | ASSQPTGEVSTGELF
TRBJ2-2 | NA | TRBV19 | ASRPTPNTGELF
TRBJ1-1 | once | TRBV6-1 | ATSMYGTQSEAF
TRBJ1-2 | NA | TRBV2 | TSREINYGYT
TRBJ1-1 | NA | TRBV7-2 | ASSSYRDRGTEAF
TRBJ2-7 | NA | TRBV5-6 | ASSLIGGGYEQY
TRBJ2-5 | few | TRBV29-1 | SVLPGLSQETQY
TRBJ2-1 | NA | TRBV11-2 | ASSTSGPEQF
TRBJ1-1 | NA | TRBV28 | ASSYPQGTKAF
TRBJ2-7 | once | TRBV5-3 | ARIASKGPYEQY